This is a list of T cell receptor beta chains from one sample in a study of Graves' ophthalmopathy and Graves' hyperthyroidism. TCRdb re-analysed the multiplex PCR reads in MiXCR, keeping a single row per CDR3 protein. The table shows about 210,000 distinct CDR3 sequences, with around 30% occurring only once. The sample taken for sequencing was peripheral blood. The source is a man aged 50-60 years with Graves' ophthalmopathy. The CDR3 runs from the conserved cysteine through the conserved F or W. Each record gives: clone size, D gene, J gene, V gene, CDR3 protein, CDR3 DNA. A D gene is named only where the DNA matches it firmly. Clone size is not always given. Where it is, it says once, few, many or a class for expanded clones.

many,TRBD2,TRBJ2-7,TRBV10-2,CASSVTGGSKTYEQYF,TGCGCCAGCAGTGTAACTGGCGGGAGTAAAACCTACGAGCAGTACTTC
many,NA,TRBJ2-6,TRBV10-3,CAIKSRDLYSGANVLTF,TGTGCCATCAAGTCCAGGGACCTTTACTCTGGGGCCAACGTCCTGACTTTC
NA,NA,TRBJ1-6,TRBV7-2,CASSQPSHLNSPLHF,TGTGCCAGCAGCCAACCTAGCCATCTTAATTCACCCCTCCACTTT
many,TRBD1,TRBJ2-7,TRBV20-1,CSARDVPPSRQGPYEQYF,TGCAGTGCTAGAGATGTCCCTCCATCGCGACAGGGACCATACGAGCAGTACTTC
many,NA,TRBJ2-5,TRBV28,CASSFGQQETQYF,TGTGCCAGCAGCTTCGGACAGCAAGAGACCCAGTACTTC
few,NA,TRBJ1-5,TRBV12-3/TRBV12-4,CASSLKGGGQPQHF,TGTGCCAGCAGTTTGAAGGGGGGAGGTCAGCCCCAGCATTTT
many,NA,TRBJ1-2,TRBV13,CASSLGRGQGGYTF,TGTGCCAGCAGCTTAGGACGGGGGCAGGGTGGCTACACCTTC
many,NA,TRBJ2-5,TRBV7-9,CASSLAGSGETQYF,TGTGCCAGCAGCTTAGCGGGGTCAGGAGAGACCCAGTACTTC
many,NA,TRBJ1-1,TRBV27,CASSTLPGFSFAFF,TGTGCCAGCAGTACACTCCCAGGGTTCTCGTTTGCTTTCTTT
many,NA,TRBJ2-7,TRBV28,CASSNRDQVEQYF,TGTGCCAGCAGTAATAGGGACCAGGTGGAGCAGTACTTC
many,TRBD1,TRBJ2-5,TRBV24-1,CATSEPTGAQRETQYF,TGTGCCACCAGTGAACCGACAGGGGCCCAACGAGAGACCCAGTACTTC
NA,NA,TRBJ1-6,TRBV7-2,CASSWRNSPLHF,TGTGCCAGCAGCTGGAGGAATTCACCCCTCCACTTT
many,NA,TRBJ2-6,TRBV30,CAWSESGANVLTF,TGTGCCTGGAGCGAGAGTGGGGCCAACGTCCTGACTTTC
many,NA,TRBJ1-1,TRBV6-2/TRBV6-3,CASSPTGADMNTEAFF,TGTGCCAGCAGTCCTACGGGAGCGGACATGAACACTGAAGCTTTCTTT
many,NA,TRBJ1-2,TRBV28,CASSLAVRNYGYTF,TGTGCCAGCAGTTTGGCGGTCCGGAACTATGGCTACACCTTC
many,NA,TRBJ1-2,TRBV7-2,CASSSRPSFYGYTF,TGTGCCAGCAGCTCCCGACCGAGTTTCTATGGCTACACCTTC
many,TRBD2,TRBJ2-6,TRBV28,CASSGREAGANVLTF,TGTGCCAGCAGCGGACGGGAGGCTGGGGCCAACGTCCTGACTTTC
many,NA,TRBJ2-2,TRBV11-2,CASRPGSGELFF,TGTGCCAGCAGGCCAGGGTCCGGGGAGCTGTTTTTT
NA,NA,TRBJ1-5,TRBV6-1,CASSNRRGASNQPQHF,TGTGCCAGCAGCAACCGTCGGGGGGCGAGCAATCAGCCCCAGCATTTT
NA,NA,TRBJ2-2,TRBV9,CASSVVAGELFF,TGTGCCAGCAGCGTAGTTGCAGGGGAGCTGTTTTTT
many,TRBD2,TRBJ2-2,TRBV12-3/TRBV12-4,CASRGGGTLGTGELFF,TGTGCCAGCAGAGGCGGGGGGACCTTAGGGACCGGGGAGCTGTTTTTT
many,NA,TRBJ2-5,TRBV13,CASSEHTGQETQYF,TGTGCCAGCAGCGAACATACCGGACAAGAGACCCAGTACTTC
many,NA,TRBJ2-7,TRBV11-2,CASSLDSTPGSYEQYF,TGTGCCAGCAGCTTAGATTCGACACCCGGCTCCTACGAGCAGTACTTC
NA,TRBD2,TRBJ2-7,TRBV6-1,CASRDYLSYEQYF,TGTGCCAGCCGGGACTATCTCTCCTACGAGCAGTACTTC
many,NA,TRBJ1-1,TRBV3-1,CASSQVIEANTEAFF,TGTGCCAGCAGCCAAGTAATAGAGGCGAACACTGAAGCTTTCTTT
NA,TRBD2,TRBJ2-7,TRBV4-1,CASSHLAGADYEQYF,TGCGCCAGCAGCCATCTAGCGGGGGCCGACTACGAGCAGTACTTC
many,NA,TRBJ2-7,TRBV27,CASSPGSFSYEQYF,TGTGCCAGCAGTCCAGGGTCTTTCTCCTACGAGCAGTACTTC
many,NA,TRBJ2-6,TRBV20-1,CSANHRLIHSGANVLTF,TGCAGTGCTAACCACAGGCTGATCCACTCTGGGGCCAACGTCCTGACTTTC
many,NA,TRBJ2-7,TRBV28,CASRERVYEQYF,TGTGCCAGCAGAGAGCGAGTGTACGAGCAGTACTTC
many,NA,TRBJ1-1,TRBV5-1,CASSYNRGNTEAFF,TGCGCCAGCAGCTACAACAGAGGTAACACTGAAGCTTTCTTT
many,NA,TRBJ2-2,TRBV19,CASTPWARSTGELFF,TGTGCCAGTACCCCATGGGCCCGTTCCACCGGGGAGCTGTTTTTT
NA,NA,TRBJ2-7,TRBV2,CASSEAGGGVAYEQYF,TGTGCCAGCAGTGAAGCGGGAGGGGGAGTAGCCTACGAGCAGTACTTC
many,NA,TRBJ2-5,TRBV18,CASSPNLQETQYF,TGTGCCAGCTCACCGAATCTTCAAGAGACCCAGTACTTC
many,NA,TRBJ2-4,TRBV11-1,CASSHPGSPESPGNIQYF,TGTGCCAGCAGTCATCCAGGGTCACCAGAGTCCCCCGGAAACATTCAGTACTTC
many,NA,TRBJ2-5,TRBV6-2/TRBV6-3,CVSRRGPTRQETQYF,TGTGTCAGCAGACGGGGACCGACGAGACAAGAGACCCAGTACTTC
many,NA,TRBJ1-1,TRBV12-3/TRBV12-4,CASSPQRTEAFF,TGTGCCAGCAGTCCCCAGAGGACTGAAGCTTTCTTT
many,NA,TRBJ2-7,TRBV6-2/TRBV6-3,CASYQRARREEQYF,TGTGCCAGCTACCAGCGGGCCCGTAGAGAGGAGCAGTACTTC
NA,NA,TRBJ1-5,TRBV12-3/TRBV12-4,CASSPGGGGFGQPQHF,TGTGCCAGCAGCCCGGGGGGTGGGGGGTTCGGTCAGCCCCAGCATTTT
many,TRBD2,TRBJ2-2,TRBV7-9,CASSSSGRTGTGELFF,TGTGCCAGCAGCTCTAGCGGGAGAACAGGCACCGGGGAGCTGTTTTTT
many,TRBD2,TRBJ2-7,TRBV7-2,CASSLEGSGSPYEQYF,TGTGCCAGCAGCTTAGAGGGGAGCGGGAGCCCTTACGAGCAGTACTTC
many,NA,TRBJ2-4,TRBV3-1,CASSQVTKNIQYF,TGTGCCAGCAGCCAAGTGACCAAAAACATTCAGTACTTC